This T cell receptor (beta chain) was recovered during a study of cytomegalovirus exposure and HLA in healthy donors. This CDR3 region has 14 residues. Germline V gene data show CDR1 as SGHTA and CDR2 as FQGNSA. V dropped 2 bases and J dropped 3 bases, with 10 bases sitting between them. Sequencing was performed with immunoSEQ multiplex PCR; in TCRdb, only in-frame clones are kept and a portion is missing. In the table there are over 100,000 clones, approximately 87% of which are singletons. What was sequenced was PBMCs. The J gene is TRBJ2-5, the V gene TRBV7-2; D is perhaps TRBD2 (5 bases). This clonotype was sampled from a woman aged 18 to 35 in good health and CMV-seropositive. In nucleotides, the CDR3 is TGTGCCAGCAGCTTAATAGTGGGAGAAGAGACCCAGTACTTC. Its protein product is CASSLIVGEETQYF.